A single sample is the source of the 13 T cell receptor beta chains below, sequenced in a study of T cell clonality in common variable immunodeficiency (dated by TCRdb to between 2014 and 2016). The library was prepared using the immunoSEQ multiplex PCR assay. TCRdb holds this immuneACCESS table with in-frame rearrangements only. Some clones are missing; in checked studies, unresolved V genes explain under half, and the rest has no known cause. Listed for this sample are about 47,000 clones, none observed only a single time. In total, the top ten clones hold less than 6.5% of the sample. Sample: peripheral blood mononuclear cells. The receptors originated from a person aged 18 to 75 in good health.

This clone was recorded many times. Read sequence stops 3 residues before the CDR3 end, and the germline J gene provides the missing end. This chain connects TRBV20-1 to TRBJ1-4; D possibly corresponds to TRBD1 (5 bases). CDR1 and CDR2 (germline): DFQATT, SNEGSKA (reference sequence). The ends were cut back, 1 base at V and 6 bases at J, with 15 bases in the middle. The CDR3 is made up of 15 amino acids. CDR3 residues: CSARGLQARHEKLFF. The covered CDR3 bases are TGCAGTGCTAGAGGCCTACAGGCCCGTCATGAAAAA.

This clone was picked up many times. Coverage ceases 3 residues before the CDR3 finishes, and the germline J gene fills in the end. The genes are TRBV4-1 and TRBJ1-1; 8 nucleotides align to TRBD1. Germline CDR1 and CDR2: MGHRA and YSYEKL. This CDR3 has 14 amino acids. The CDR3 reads CASSQEDRGLGAFF. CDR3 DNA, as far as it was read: TGCGCCAGCAGCCAAGAAGACAGGGGCCTTGGA.

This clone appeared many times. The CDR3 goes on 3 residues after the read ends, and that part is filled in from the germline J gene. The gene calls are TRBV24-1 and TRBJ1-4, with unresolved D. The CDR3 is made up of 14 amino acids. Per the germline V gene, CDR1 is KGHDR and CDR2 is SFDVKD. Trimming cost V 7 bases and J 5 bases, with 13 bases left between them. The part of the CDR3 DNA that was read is TGTGCCACCAGAGGACGGACTCTCAATGAAAAA. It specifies CATRGRTLNEK. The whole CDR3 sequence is CATRGRTLNEKLFF.

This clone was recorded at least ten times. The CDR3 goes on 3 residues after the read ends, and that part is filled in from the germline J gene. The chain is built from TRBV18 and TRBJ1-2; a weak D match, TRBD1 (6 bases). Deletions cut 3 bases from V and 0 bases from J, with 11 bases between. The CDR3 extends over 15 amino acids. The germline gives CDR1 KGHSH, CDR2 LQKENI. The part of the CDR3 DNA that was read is TGTGCCAGCTCACCGGGACACCCAGCTAACTATGGC. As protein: CASSPGHPANYG. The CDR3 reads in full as CASSPGHPANYGYTF.

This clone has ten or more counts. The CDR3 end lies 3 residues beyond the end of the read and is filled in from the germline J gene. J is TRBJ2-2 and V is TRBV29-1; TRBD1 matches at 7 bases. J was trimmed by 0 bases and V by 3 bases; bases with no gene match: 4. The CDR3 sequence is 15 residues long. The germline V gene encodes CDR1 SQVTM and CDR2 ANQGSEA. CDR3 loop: CSVDGDSSNTGELFF. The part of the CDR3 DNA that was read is TGCAGCGTTGACGGGGACAGCTCGAACACCGGGGAG.

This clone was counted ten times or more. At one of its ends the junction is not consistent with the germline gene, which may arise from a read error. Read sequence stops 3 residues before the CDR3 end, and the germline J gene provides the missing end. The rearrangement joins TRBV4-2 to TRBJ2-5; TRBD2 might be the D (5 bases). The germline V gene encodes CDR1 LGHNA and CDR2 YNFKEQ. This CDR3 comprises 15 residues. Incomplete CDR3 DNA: TGCGCCAGCAGCCAAGATTTTACCCGAGGGGAGACC. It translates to CASSQDFTRGET. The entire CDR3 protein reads CASSQDFTRGETQYF.

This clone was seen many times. The CDR3 DNA, read in part, is TGCGCCAGCAGCCCCGCCGAAGGGCGGGGTCAAGAGACC. This sequence encodes CASSPAEGRGQET. The whole CDR3 protein is CASSPAEGRGQETQYF. This chain links TRBV5-1 with TRBJ2-5, with D perhaps matching TRBD2 (6 bases). The read halts 3 residues ahead of the CDR3 end, with the missing end drawn from the germline J gene. The CDR3 sequence is 16 residues long. Per the germline V gene, CDR1 is SGHRS and CDR2 is YFSETQ. The V end lost 4 bases, the J end lost 2 bases, and 18 bases lay between the germline ends.

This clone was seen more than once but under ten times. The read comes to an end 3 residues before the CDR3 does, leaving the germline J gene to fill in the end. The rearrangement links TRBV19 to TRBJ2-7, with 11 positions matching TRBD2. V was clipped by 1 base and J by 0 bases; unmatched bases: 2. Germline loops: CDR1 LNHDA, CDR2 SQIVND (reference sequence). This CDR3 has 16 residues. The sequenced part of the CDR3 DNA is TGTGCCAGTAGTATAGGACTAGCGGGGATCTCCTACGAG. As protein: CASSIGLAGISYE. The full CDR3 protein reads CASSIGLAGISYEQYF.

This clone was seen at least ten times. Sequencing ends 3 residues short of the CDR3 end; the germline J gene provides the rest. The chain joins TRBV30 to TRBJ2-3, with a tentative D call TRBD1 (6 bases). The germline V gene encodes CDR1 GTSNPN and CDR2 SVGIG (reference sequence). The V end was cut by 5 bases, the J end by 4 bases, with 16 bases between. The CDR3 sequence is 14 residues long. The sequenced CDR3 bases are TGTGCCTGGTCCGAGGGGGTAGTGGCAGATACG. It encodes CAWSEGVVADT. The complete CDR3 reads CAWSEGVVADTQYF.

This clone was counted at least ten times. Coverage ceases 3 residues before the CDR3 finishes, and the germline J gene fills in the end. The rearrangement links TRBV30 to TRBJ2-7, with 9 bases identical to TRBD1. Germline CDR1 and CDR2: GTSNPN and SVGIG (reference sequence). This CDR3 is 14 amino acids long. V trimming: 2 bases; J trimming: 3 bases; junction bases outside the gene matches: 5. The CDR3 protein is CAWSPGQGLYEQYF. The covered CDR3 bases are TGTGCCTGGAGTCCGGGACAGGGACTCTACGAG.

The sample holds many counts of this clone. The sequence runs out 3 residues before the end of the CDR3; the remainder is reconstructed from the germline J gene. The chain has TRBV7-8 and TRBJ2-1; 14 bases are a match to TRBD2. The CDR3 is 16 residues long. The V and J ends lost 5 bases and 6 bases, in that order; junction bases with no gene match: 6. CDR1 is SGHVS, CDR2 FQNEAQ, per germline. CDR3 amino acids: CASSPRTSGGINEQFF. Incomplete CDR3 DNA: TGTGCCAGCAGCCCACGGACTAGCGGGGGGATCAATGAG.

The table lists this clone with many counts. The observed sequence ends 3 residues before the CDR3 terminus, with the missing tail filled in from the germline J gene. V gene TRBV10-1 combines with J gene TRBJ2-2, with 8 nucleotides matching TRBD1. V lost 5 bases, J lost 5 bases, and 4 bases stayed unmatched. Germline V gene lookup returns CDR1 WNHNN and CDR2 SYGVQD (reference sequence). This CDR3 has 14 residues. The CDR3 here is CASSTDRVTGELFF. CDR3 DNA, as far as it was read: TGCGCCAGCAGTACGGACAGGGTAACCGGGGAG.

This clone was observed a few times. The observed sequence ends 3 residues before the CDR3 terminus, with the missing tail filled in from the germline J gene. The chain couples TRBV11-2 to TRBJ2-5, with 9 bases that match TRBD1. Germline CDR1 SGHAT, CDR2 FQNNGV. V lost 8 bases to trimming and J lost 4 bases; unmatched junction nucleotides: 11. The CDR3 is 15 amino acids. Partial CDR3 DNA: TGTGCCAGCCGATCCCGGGACAGGGAAGGAGAGACC. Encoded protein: CASRSRDREGET. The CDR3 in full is CASRSRDREGETQYF. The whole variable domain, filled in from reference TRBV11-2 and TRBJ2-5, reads EAGVAQSPRYKIIEKRQSVAFWCNPISGHATLYWYQQILGQGPKLLIQFQNNGVVDDSQLPKDRFSAERLKGVDSTLKIQPAKLEDSAVYLCASRSRDREGETQYFGPGTRLLVL.